This T cell receptor (beta chain) was sequenced for a study of T cell clonality in common variable immunodeficiency. The table lists this clone with many counts. The read is 3 residues too short to cover the CDR3 end, so that end is filled in from the germline J gene. With V trimmed by 5 bases and J by 3 bases, 6 bases remained unmatched. This CDR3 contains 15 residues. Germline V gene sequence: CDR1 SGHVS, CDR2 FQNEAQ. TCRdb's table, derived via immunoSEQ multiplex PCR, lists solely in-frame clones and lacks some. Listed here are about 42,000 clones without any singletons, the top ten holding over 1.3%.

Material for sequencing was peripheral blood mononuclear cells. J is TRBJ2-7 and V is TRBV7-8, with 11 bases identical to TRBD2. The sequence derives from a person between 18 and 75 years old in good health. The part of the CDR3 DNA that was read is TGTGCCAGCAGCCTACTAGCGGGAGCGAGCTACGAG. This encodes CASSLLAGASYE. The whole CDR3 region reads CASSLLAGASYEQYF.